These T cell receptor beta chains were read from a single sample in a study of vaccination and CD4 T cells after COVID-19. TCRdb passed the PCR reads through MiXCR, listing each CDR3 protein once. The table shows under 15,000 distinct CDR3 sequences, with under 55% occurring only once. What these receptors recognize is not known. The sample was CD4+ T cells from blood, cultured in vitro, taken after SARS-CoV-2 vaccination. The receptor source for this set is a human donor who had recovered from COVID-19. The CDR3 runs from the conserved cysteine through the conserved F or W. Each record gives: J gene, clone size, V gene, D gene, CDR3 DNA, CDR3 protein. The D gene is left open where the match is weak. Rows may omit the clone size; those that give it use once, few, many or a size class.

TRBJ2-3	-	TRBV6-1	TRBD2	TGTGCCAGCAGAAGGACTAGCGCCACAGATACGCAGTATTTT	CASRRTSATDTQYF
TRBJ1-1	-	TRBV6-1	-	TGTGCCAGTATATCCACAGAGTATGAAGCTTTCTTT	CASISTEYEAFF
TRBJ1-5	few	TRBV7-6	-	TGTGCCAGCAGCTTAGGACGCAATCAGCCCCAGCATTTT	CASSLGRNQPQHF
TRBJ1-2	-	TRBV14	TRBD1	TGTGCCAGCGGACAGGATCCTAACTATGGCTACACCTTC	CASGQDPNYGYTF
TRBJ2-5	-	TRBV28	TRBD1	TGTGCCAGCAGTCCTGGACAGGGTTGGTACGAGACCCAGTACTTC	CASSPGQGWYETQYF
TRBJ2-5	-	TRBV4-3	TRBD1	TGCGCCAGCAGCCCCCGCATCGGACAGGCCGGATCGGGGACCCAGTACTTC	CASSPRIGQAGSGTQYF
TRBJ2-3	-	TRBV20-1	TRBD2	TGCAGTGCTCACAACCGGCGGACTAGTGGCACAGATACGCAGTATTTT	CSAHNRRTSGTDTQYF
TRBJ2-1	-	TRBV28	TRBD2	TGTGCCAGCCGATCCCCTTTAGCGGGAGTTGGTGAGCAGTTCTTC	CASRSPLAGVGEQFF
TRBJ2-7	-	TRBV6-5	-	TGTGCCAGCAGTTACTCCCCTAGTACTTACTACGAGCAGTACTTC	CASSYSPSTYYEQYF
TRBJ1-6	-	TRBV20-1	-	TGCAGTGCTAGACAGGACACAAGCAATTCACCCCTCCACTTT	CSARQDTSNSPLHF
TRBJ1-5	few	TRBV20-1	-	TGCAGTGCTACAGGGATCTCGACGGTTAGCCAGCCCCAGCATTTT	CSATGISTVSQPQHF
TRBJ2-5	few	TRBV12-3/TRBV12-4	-	TGTGCCAGCAGTTTAGCGGGAGCCGAGGAGACCCAGTACTTC	CASSLAGAEETQYF
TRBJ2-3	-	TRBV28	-	TGTGCCAGCAGTCCTGGGACAACCAGCACAGATACGCAGTATTTT	CASSPGTTSTDTQYF
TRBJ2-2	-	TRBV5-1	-	TGCGCCAGCAGCTTATCGGGTCAGAGAGGGACCGGGGAGCTGTTTTTT	CASSLSGQRGTGELFF
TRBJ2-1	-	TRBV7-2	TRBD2	TGTGCCAGCAGCTTTTTAGGGACTAGCGGCTACAATGAGCAGTTCTTC	CASSFLGTSGYNEQFF
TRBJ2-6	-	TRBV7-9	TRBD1	TGTGCCAGCAGGCCCGCCCAGGGGGCGGTGTCTGGGGCCAACGTCCTGACTTTC	CASRPAQGAVSGANVLTF
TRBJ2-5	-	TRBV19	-	TGTGCCAGTAGTTCCAGCCAAGAGACCCAGTACTTC	CASSSSQETQYF
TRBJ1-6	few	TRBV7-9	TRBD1	TGTGCCAGCAGCCCTGACAGGGAGTTTGTTCGATCACCCCTCCACTTT	CASSPDREFVRSPLHF
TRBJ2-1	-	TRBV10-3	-	TGTGCCATCAGTGATTTGAAGGTCCCTGAGCAGTTCTTC	CAISDLKVPEQFF
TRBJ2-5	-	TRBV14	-	TGTGCCAGCAGCCAAGTCGTAGGGCCCCAGTACTTC	CASSQVVGPQYF
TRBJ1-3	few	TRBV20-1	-	TGCAGTGTTCTCAGTCTCAGCTCTGGAAACACCATATATTTT	CSVLSLSSGNTIYF
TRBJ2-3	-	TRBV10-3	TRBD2	TGTGCCATCAGTGAGGGGACTAGCGGGAGTGTCGATACGCAGTATTTT	CAISEGTSGSVDTQYF
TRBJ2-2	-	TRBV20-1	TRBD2	TGCAGTGCTAGAACTAGCGCGAACACCGGGGAGCTGTTTTTT	CSARTSANTGELFF
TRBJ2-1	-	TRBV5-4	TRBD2	TGTGCCAGCAGCTTGGATCCTAGCGGTAATGAGCAGTTCTTC	CASSLDPSGNEQFF
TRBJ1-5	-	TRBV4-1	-	TGCGCCAGCAGCCAAGTCGACATGGGCATGAGCGCGGGTCAGCCCCAGCATTTT	CASSQVDMGMSAGQPQHF
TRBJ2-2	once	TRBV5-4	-	TGTGCCAGCAGCCGGGACGGGGAGAACACCGGGGAGCTGTTTTTT	CASSRDGENTGELFF
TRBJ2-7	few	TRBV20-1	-	TGCAGTGCGGACTACATAGCCAAGAACTCCTACGAGCAGTACTTC	CSADYIAKNSYEQYF
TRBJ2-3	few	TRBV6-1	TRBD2	TGTGCCAGCAGCGACCTAGCGGGAGGGTCAGATACGCAGTATTTT	CASSDLAGGSDTQYF
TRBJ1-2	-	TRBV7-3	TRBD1	TGTGCCAGCAGCTGGGCTCCGGACAGGGATGGTGGCTACACCTTC	CASSWAPDRDGGYTF
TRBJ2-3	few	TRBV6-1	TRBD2	TGTGCCAGCAGTAGCGGGAGCGATACGCAGTATTTT	CASSSGSDTQYF
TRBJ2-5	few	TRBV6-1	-	TGTGCCAGCAGTCGGGACTTCCAAGAGACCCAGTACTTC	CASSRDFQETQYF